This T cell receptor beta chain stems from a study of blood T cell repertoires in COVID-19. About the research overall: Samples came from the United States, Italy and Spain, spanning acute and convalescent COVID-19. Sample material is recorded as cDNA or gDNA derived from T cells, B-cell-depleted T cells, or PBMCs.

This clone was seen only a few times. Generated by immunoSEQ multiplex PCR, the TCRdb table keeps only in-frame clones and is missing some. The sample lists more than 90,000 clones; about 70% were seen once. Material for sequencing was peripheral blood. The sequence was obtained from an older woman in a cohort sampled during active or convalescent COVID-19.

The CDR3 DNA follows: TGTGCCAGCAGTGAAGCGCTTCCGGGGGACTCACCCCTCCACTTT. Protein: CASSEALPGDSPLHF. This sequence joins TRBV2 and TRBJ1-6, with a possible D match to TRBD1 (5 bases). Germline CDR1 and CDR2: SNHLY and FYNNEI. The germline V and J ends were trimmed by 0 bases and 10 bases, with 13 bases remaining between them. This CDR3 has 15 amino acids.